This TCR beta chain was found in a study of T cells in Graves' hyperthyroidism and ophthalmopathy. This clonotype was counted many times. Its antigen is currently unknown. Amplification of TCR beta CDR3 regions was performed using RNA transcripts as template. RT-PCR in the first round (using the HTBI primer set) targeted the TCR CDR3. TCRdb reanalysed the multiplex PCR reads using MiXCR and keeps one entry per CDR3 protein. Among 490,000 or so distinct CDR3 sequences, 15% to 20% were seen once, and the ten largest hold roughly 29%. Germline V CDR1 and CDR2: SNHLY, FYNNEI. The CDR3 loop spans 12 amino acids. The germline V and J ends were trimmed by 5 bases and 3 bases, with 7 bases remaining between them. The study's findings and limits: Blood also held most thyroid clonotypes expanded beyond 0.001. Model output signaled ophthalmopathy a median roughly 6.5 months ahead of onset.

Diagnosing involved the use of clinical symptoms, serum thyroxine and TRAb, thyroid ultrasound and orbital computed tomography. The source of the PBMCs was 8 to 10 ml of fresh peripheral blood. The specimen was blood. This receptor was identified in a woman aged 25 to 39 with Graves' ophthalmopathy. The chain couples TRBV2 to TRBJ1-1, with D possibly being TRBD1 (5 bases). Here the CDR3 DNA reads TGTGCCAGCAGTCCACAGGACACTGAAGCTTTCTTT. As protein: CASSPQDTEAFF.